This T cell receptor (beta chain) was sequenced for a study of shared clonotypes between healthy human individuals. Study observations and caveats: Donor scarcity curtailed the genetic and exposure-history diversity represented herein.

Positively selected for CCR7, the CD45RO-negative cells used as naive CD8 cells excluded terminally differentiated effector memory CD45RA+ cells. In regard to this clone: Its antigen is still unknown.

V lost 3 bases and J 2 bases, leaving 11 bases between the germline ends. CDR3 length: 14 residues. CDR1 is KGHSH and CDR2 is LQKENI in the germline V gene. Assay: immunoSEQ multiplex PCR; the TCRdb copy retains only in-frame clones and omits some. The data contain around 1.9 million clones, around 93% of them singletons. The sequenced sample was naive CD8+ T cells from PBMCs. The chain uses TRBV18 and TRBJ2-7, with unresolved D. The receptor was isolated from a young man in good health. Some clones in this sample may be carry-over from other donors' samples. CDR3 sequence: CASSPAARPYEQYF. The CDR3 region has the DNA TGTGCCAGCTCACCTGCTGCGCGGCCCTACGAGCAGTACTTC.